The 26 T cell receptor beta chains below were found in one sample sequenced in a study of post-analysis software for immune sequencing data. Study-wide findings and caveats: Compared with controls, patients had more of about 5 TRBV segments, including TRBV5-6, TRBV5-1 and TRBV20-1.

Antigens for these TCRs are unknown. Prepared TCR beta cDNA libraries contained unique molecular identifiers. TCRdb re-called the PCR reads through MiXCR, storing one row per CDR3 protein. The repertoire holds hundreds of thousands of distinct CDR3 sequences, with roughly two fifths as singletons. Material: blood. These receptors were collected from a girl between 10 and 17 years old with multiple sclerosis.

The chain combines TRBV7-2 with TRBJ2-5; 13 nucleotides match TRBD2. The CDR3 runs to 20 residues. The V segment lost 4 bases and the J segment 0 bases; nucleotides outside the gene matches: 14. The germline gives CDR1 SGHTA, CDR2 FQGNSA. The CDR3 region has the DNA TGTGCCAGCAGCTCTCCCTCTGAGACTAGCGGGGGGACCCACCAAGAGACCCAGTACTTC. Protein sequence: CASSSPSETSGGTHQETQYF.

The V and J genes are TRBV29-1 and TRBJ2-3, with 10 bases identical to TRBD2. There are 18 residues in the CDR3. V gave up 0 bases and J gave up 0 bases; unmatched junction bases: 9. Germline CDR1 reads SQVTM; CDR2 reads ANQGSEA. This CDR3 reads CSVEDHPVTSGSTDTQYF. The CDR3 nucleotides read TGCAGCGTTGAAGATCACCCGGTGACTAGCGGGAGCACAGATACGCAGTATTTT.

In its sample, this clonotype was seen once. The chain is built from TRBV6-5 and TRBJ1-6; possible D gene TRBD1, 5 bases. CDR1 is MNHEY, CDR2 SVGAGI, per germline. CDR3 size: 14 residues. Trimming removed 3 bases at V and 9 bases at J, with 12 bases between. The CDR3 protein is CASSYGATGSPLHF. In DNA form, the CDR3 reads TGTGCCAGCAGTTATGGGGCGACGGGTTCACCCCTCCACTTT.

The rearrangement joins TRBV20-1 to TRBJ1-1; the D is unclear. This CDR3 region has 15 residues. Trimming took 2 bases from V and 0 from J, leaving 13 bases between them. Germline V CDR1 and CDR2: DFQATT, SNEGSKA (reference sequence). The chain's CDR3 is CSARYPGPMNTEAFF. The CDR3 DNA reads TGCAGTGCTAGATATCCGGGCCCCATGAACACTGAAGCTTTCTTT.

The V gene is TRBV20-1, the J gene TRBJ2-3; TRBD1 matches at 10 bases. The CDR3 sequence is 13 residues long. V was pared by 5 bases and J by 4 bases, with 3 bases of the junction left unmatched. Germline CDR1 is DFQATT and CDR2 is SNEGSKA (reference sequence). CDR3 sequence reads: CSAGDRGADTQYF. CDR3 nucleotide sequence: TGCAGTGCTGGGGACAGGGGCGCAGATACGCAGTATTTT.

Only one count was recorded for this clonotype. The genes are TRBV7-9 and TRBJ2-1; tentative D call: TRBD1 (6 bases). This CDR3 has 16 amino acids. Deletions cut 5 bases from V and 4 bases from J, with 18 bases between. Germline V gene data show CDR1 as SEHNR and CDR2 as FQNEAQ (reference sequence). The CDR3 reads CASSETAGTSYNEQFF. The DNA for the CDR3 is TGTGCCAGCAGCGAAACAGCCGGGACAAGTTACAATGAGCAGTTCTTC. The full variable domain, with the rest looked up from reference TRBV7-9 and TRBJ2-1, is DTGVSQNPRHKITKRGQNVTFRCDPISEHNRLYWYRQTLGQGPEFLTYFQNEAQLEKSRLLSDRFSAERPKGSFSTLEIQRTEQGDSAMYLCASSETAGTSYNEQFFGPGTRLTVL.

In this sample, this clonotype turned up once. CDR3 DNA: TGTGCCAGCAGCAGAGGACTAGCGGCCCAAGAGACCCAGTTCTTC. Amino acid sequence: CASSRGLAAQETQFF. This chain uses TRBV7-9 with TRBJ2-5; TRBD2 agrees at 10 bases. The J call may not be correct, given that the DNA end is closer to TRBJ2-1. Looked up from germline, CDR1 is SEHNR and CDR2 is FQNEAQ (reference sequence). The CDR3 runs to 15 residues.

CDR3 DNA: TGTGCCAGCAGTCCCCCGGCCGTAAGCTCCTACAATGAGCAGTTCTTC. Translating gives CASSPPAVSSYNEQFF. The V gene is TRBV28, the J gene TRBJ2-1; D is uncertain. Looked up from germline, CDR1 is MDHEN and CDR2 is SYDVKM. Trimming shortened V by 5 bases and J by 0 bases, and 14 bases separated the two germline ends. The CDR3 extends over 16 amino acids.

This clonotype appeared a few times. V and J are TRBV4-2 and TRBJ2-1; 10 bases line up with TRBD2. Looked up from germline, CDR1 is LGHNA and CDR2 is YNFKEQ. This CDR3 comprises 18 residues. V lost 0 bases, J lost 10 bases, and 15 bases stayed unmatched. CDR3 loop: CASSQDGARLAGAGEQFF. CDR3 DNA sequence: TGTGCCAGCAGCCAAGATGGGGCCCGCCTAGCGGGAGCGGGGGAGCAGTTCTTC.

This chain uses TRBV6-6 with TRBJ2-5; D is ambiguous. The end of the DNA aligns better with TRBJ2-7, so the J call may be wrong. The CDR3 sequence is 13 residues long. Germline CDR1 MNHNY, CDR2 SVGAGI (reference sequence). The CDR3 bases are TGTGCCAGCACCGTTGCCCCCTCAGGCGAGCAGTACTTC. It specifies CASTVAPSGEQYF.

The genes are TRBV7-2 and TRBJ1-5; 7 bases match TRBD1. The CDR3 is 16 residues long. CDR1 and CDR2 (germline): SGHTA, FQGNSA. V was clipped by 5 bases and J by 1 base; unmatched bases: 8. CDR3 coding DNA: TGTGCCAGCAGCCCCCACAGGGGTATGAGCAATCAGCCCCAGCATTTT. Translation gives CASSPHRGMSNQPQHF.

The V gene is TRBV27, the J gene TRBJ2-5, with 10 nucleotides matching TRBD1. Germline values: CDR1 MNHEY, CDR2 SMNVEV (reference sequence). Trimming removed 4 bases from V and 3 bases from J; junction bases left unmatched: 2. There are 14 residues in the CDR3. The CDR3 loop is CASSWTGGKETQYF. The CDR3 DNA reads as TGTGCCAGCAGTTGGACAGGGGGTAAAGAGACCCAGTACTTC.

This clonotype came up a few times. The genes are TRBV6-6 and TRBJ1-2; the D is unclear. The CDR3 totals 12 residues. With 6 bases removed from V and 4 bases from J, the gap between germline ends came to 9 bases. Germline-derived CDR1 and CDR2 are MNHNY and SVGAGI (reference sequence). As DNA, the CDR3 is TGTGCCAGCAGCGACCCATCCTATGGCTACACCTTC. Amino acids: CASSDPSYGYTF.

This clonotype was picked up a small number of times. V usage is TRBV10-3 and J usage is TRBJ2-3; D unresolved. V lost 6 bases, J lost 11 bases, and 15 bases lay in between. Germline lookup yields CDR1 ENHRY and CDR2 SYGVKD. The CDR3 loop spans 12 amino acids. CDR3 DNA: TGTGCCATCAGGGACGGTTCCGTTGAGCAGTATTTT. Protein sequence: CAIRDGSVEQYF.

The chain combines TRBV12-3 or TRBV12-4 with TRBJ2-7; 9 positions match TRBD1. The J call may be wrong; the DNA end is better matched by TRBJ2-5. This CDR3 contains 14 residues. The CDR3 spells CASRSTGGRETQYF. CDR3 DNA sequence: TGTGCCAGCAGGTCAACAGGGGGCCGAGAGACCCAGTACTTC.

This clonotype was observed a few times. The chain is built from TRBV7-2 and TRBJ2-1, with TRBD2 matching 8 bases. The length of the CDR3 is 15 residues. V shed 3 bases, J shed 6 bases, and the junction held 7 bases outside the gene matches. Germline-derived CDR1 and CDR2 are SGHTA and FQGNSA. The CDR3 nucleotides read TGTGCCAGCAGCTTTAGCGGGGTGGTTAGCAATGAGCAGTTCTTC. Protein sequence: CASSFSGVVSNEQFF.

The V call is TRBV12-3 or TRBV12-4, the J call TRBJ1-2; 7 bases align to TRBD1. With 5 bases clipped from V and 3 bases from J, the junction kept 12 bases outside the gene matches. The CDR3 consists of 16 residues. The CDR3 sequence: CASSPYHRGKDYGYTF. Here the CDR3 DNA reads TGTGCCAGCAGTCCGTATCACAGGGGAAAGGACTATGGCTACACCTTC.

This clonotype was counted a few times. This chain links TRBV13 with TRBJ1-1, with unresolved D. Germline CDR1 reads PRHDT; CDR2 reads FYEKMQ (reference sequence). Trimming stripped 2 bases from V and 3 bases from J, with 10 bases between. CDR3 length: 14 residues. The CDR3 DNA reads as TGTGCCAGCAGCTTACAGTTGAAGGACACTGAAGCTTTCTTT. Encoded protein: CASSLQLKDTEAFF.

A few counts support this clonotype. The chain has TRBV29-1 and TRBJ2-3; no firm D call. This CDR3 spans 14 amino acids. Germline CDR1 and CDR2: SQVTM and ANQGSEA. V was trimmed by 4 bases and J by 2 bases, leaving 13 bases between them. The CDR3 sequence is CSVVSSGTTDTQYF. The CDR3 DNA sequence: TGCAGCGTTGTCTCTTCCGGTACCACAGATACGCAGTATTTT.

This clonotype was counted at least ten times. V usage is TRBV10-3 and J usage is TRBJ2-3; 11 bases are a match to TRBD1. This CDR3 contains 15 residues. Trimming took 2 bases from V and 4 from J; bases not matched to a gene: 2. Germline-derived CDR1 and CDR2 are ENHRY and SYGVKD. CDR3 in amino acids: CAISEEGQGADTQYF. In DNA, the CDR3 is TGTGCCATCAGTGAGGAGGGACAGGGGGCAGATACGCAGTATTTT.

This clonotype was seen a handful of times. The CDR3 spells CASSQDLTAPYEQYF. CDR3 coding DNA: TGTGCCAGCAGCCAAGACCTGACAGCGCCCTACGAGCAGTACTTC. The J gene is TRBJ2-7, the V gene TRBV4-2; TRBD1 is a possible D gene (5 bases). The V gene's germline CDR1 is LGHNA and CDR2 YNFKEQ. Between the trimmed V and J ends, which lost 0 bases and 2 bases, there was a span of 11 bases. This CDR3 spans 15 amino acids.

This clonotype was detected ten times or more. This chain connects TRBV7-3 to TRBJ2-1, with TRBD2 matching over 11 bases. V lost 5 bases and J lost 6; bases outside the gene matches: 6. This CDR3 is 15 amino acids long. CDR1 is SGHTA, CDR2 FQGTGA, per germline. CDR3 in amino acids: CASSRRLAGSNEQFF. The CDR3 bases are TGTGCCAGCAGCCGAAGACTAGCGGGGAGCAATGAGCAGTTCTTC.

V is TRBV5-5 and J is TRBJ2-1, with 8 positions matching TRBD2. The V segment lost 4 bases and the J segment 0 bases; nucleotides outside the gene matches: 3. Germline values: CDR1 SGHKS, CDR2 YYEKEE (reference sequence). This CDR3 region has 15 residues. CDR3 sequence: CASSAGGSSYNEQFF. CDR3 nucleotides: TGTGCCAGCAGCGCGGGGGGCAGCTCCTACAATGAGCAGTTCTTC.

This clonotype was seen a handful of times. The chain links TRBV27 to TRBJ2-3, with 8 nucleotides matching TRBD2. The germline gives CDR1 MNHEY, CDR2 SMNVEV (reference sequence). Germline trimming cut 9 bases from V and 2 bases from J; bases unmatched to any gene: 7. The CDR3 has 14 residues. CDR3 sequence: CASAGLAFTDTQYF. The CDR3 bases are TGTGCCAGTGCCGGACTAGCCTTCACAGATACGCAGTATTTT.

This clonotype has just one count. The gene calls are TRBV6-6 and TRBJ2-1; the D gene is possibly TRBD2 (6 bases). The CDR3 length is 13 residues. V was cut by 7 bases and J by 9 bases, with 16 bases left in between. Germline CDR1 and CDR2: MNHNY and SVGAGI (reference sequence). Here the CDR3 DNA reads TGTGCCAGCACCCGGAGGGAACCGGGTGAGCAGTTCTTC. Protein product: CASTRREPGEQFF.

V is TRBV7-2 and J is TRBJ1-4; 8 bases fit TRBD1. This CDR3 region has 15 residues. V trimming: 5 bases; J trimming: 8 bases; junction bases outside the gene matches: 10. The germline V gene encodes CDR1 SGHTA and CDR2 FQGNSA. The CDR3 nucleotides read TGTGCCAGCAGCCGTAGGACAGGGATGGGGGAAAAACTGTTTTTT. It codes for CASSRRTGMGEKLFF. The full variable domain, with the rest looked up from reference TRBV7-2 and TRBJ1-4, is GAGVSQSPSNKVTEKGKDVELRCDPISGHTALYWYRQSLGQGLEFLIYFQGNSAPDKSGLPSDRFSAERTGGSVSTLTIQRTQQEDSAVYLCASSRRTGMGEKLFFGSGTQLSVL.